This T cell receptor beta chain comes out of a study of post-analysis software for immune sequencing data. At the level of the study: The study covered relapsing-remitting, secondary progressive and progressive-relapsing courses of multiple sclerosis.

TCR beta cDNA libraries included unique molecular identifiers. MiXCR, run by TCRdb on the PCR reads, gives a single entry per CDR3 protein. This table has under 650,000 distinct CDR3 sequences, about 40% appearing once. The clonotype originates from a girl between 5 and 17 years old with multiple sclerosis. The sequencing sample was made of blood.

The CDR3 DNA is TGCGCCAGCAGCTTGGTCAAGCGGGAGGGCTACGAGCAGTACTTC. This sequence encodes CASSLVKREGYEQYF. The genes are TRBV5-1 and TRBJ2-7; 10 nucleotides agree with TRBD2. Germline V gene sequence: CDR1 SGHRS, CDR2 YFSETQ. CDR3 size: 15 residues. Trimming removed 0 bases from V and 3 bases from J; junction bases left unmatched: 3.